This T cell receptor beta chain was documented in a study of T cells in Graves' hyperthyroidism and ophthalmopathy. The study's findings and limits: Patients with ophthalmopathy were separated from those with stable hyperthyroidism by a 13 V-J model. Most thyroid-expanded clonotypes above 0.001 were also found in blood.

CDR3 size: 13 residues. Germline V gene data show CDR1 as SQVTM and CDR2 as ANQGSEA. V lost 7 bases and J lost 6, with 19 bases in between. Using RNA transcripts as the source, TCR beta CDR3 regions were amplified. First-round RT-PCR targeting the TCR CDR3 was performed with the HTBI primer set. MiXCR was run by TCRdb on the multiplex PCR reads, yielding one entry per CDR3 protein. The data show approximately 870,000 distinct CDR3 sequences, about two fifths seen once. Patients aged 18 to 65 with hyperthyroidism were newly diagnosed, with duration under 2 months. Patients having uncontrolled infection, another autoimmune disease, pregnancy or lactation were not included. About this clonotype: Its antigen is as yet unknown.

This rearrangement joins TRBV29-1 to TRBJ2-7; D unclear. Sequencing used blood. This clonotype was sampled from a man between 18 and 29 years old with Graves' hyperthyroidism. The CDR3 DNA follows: TGCAGCGCCAGCAGCAGGTATCGGTCCGAGCAGTACTTC. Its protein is CSASSRYRSEQYF.